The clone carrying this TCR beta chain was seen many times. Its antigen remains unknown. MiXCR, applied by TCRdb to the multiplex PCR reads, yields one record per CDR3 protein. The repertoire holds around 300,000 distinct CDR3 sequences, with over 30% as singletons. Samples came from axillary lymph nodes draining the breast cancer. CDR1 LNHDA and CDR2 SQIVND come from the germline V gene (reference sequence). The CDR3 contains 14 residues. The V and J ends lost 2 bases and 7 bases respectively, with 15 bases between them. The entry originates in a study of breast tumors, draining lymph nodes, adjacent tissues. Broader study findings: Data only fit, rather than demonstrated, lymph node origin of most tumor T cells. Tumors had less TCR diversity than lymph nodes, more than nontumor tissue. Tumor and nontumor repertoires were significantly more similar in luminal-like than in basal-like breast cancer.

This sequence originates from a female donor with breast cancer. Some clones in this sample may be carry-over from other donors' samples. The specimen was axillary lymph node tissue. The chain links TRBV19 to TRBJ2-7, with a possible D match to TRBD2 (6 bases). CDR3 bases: TGTGCCAGTAGTATAAAGTCGGGGGTTCGTGAGCAGTACTTC. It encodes CASSIKSGVREQYF.